One sample yielded the 30 T cell receptor beta chains listed below, sequenced in a study of T cells in tuberculosis. TCRdb keeps only in-frame clones here, not all; method: immunoSEQ multiplex PCR. The sample lists 35,000 to 50,000 clones; less than 95% were seen once. Sequenced input: PBMCs. The receptor source for this set is a donor aged 10-35 years with latent tuberculosis or without tuberculosis infection. Some clones in this sample may be carry-over from other donors' samples.

This clone has just one count. The chain is built from TRBV7-3 and TRBJ2-1, with TRBD2 identical over 11 bases. The CDR3 runs 17 residues. Germline CDR1 and CDR2: SGHTA and FQGTGA. V dropped 4 bases and J dropped 9; count of bases not matched to a gene: 14. CDR3 protein: CASSSSFQLAGVGEQFF. Here the CDR3 DNA reads TGTGCCAGCAGCTCTTCCTTCCAACTAGCGGGAGTAGGTGAGCAGTTCTTC.

CDR3 loop: CAWRPQPPGVRANVLTF. The DNA of the CDR3 is TGTGCCTGGAGACCCCAACCCCCAGGGGTAAGGGCCAACGTCCTGACTTTC. The chain joins TRBV30 to TRBJ2-6; maybe TRBD1 (6 bases). Germline CDR1 GTSNPN, CDR2 SVGIG (reference sequence). This CDR3 comprises 17 residues. The V gene lost 3 bases and the J gene lost 5 bases, with 20 bases spanning the gap. The full variable domain, rest sourced from reference TRBV30 and TRBJ2-6, is SQTIHQWPATLVQPVGSPLSLECTVEGTSNPNLYWYRQAAGRGLQLLFYSVGIGQISSEVPQNLSASRPQDRQFILSSKKLLLSDSGFYLCAWRPQPPGVRANVLTFGAGSRLTVL.

The sample holds one count of this clone. The chain is built from TRBV5-1 and TRBJ2-7; the D gene is possibly TRBD2 (6 bases). Germline V CDR1 and CDR2: SGHRS, YFSETQ. The ends were cut back, 8 bases at V and 2 bases at J, with 14 bases in the middle. The CDR3 length is 13 residues. CDR3 DNA: TGCGCCAGTCGAGGGGACTCAACCTACGAGCAGTACTTC. It translates to CASRGDSTYEQYF.

The chain joins TRBV7-8 to TRBJ2-5; no firm D call. This CDR3 is 15 amino acids long. Germline-derived CDR1 and CDR2 are SGHVS and FQNEAQ. The germline V and J ends were trimmed by 1 base and 2 bases, with 11 bases remaining between them. The CDR3 protein is CASSLVRGQQETQYF. CDR3 bases: TGTGCCAGCAGCTTAGTTCGAGGCCAGCAAGAGACCCAGTACTTC. Using reference TRBV7-8 and TRBJ2-5 for the parts outside the CDR3, the full variable domain is GAGVSQSPRYKVAKRGQDVALRCDPISGHVSLFWYQQALGQGPEFLTYFQNEAQLDKSGLPSDRFFAERPEGSVSTLKIQRTQQEDSAVYLCASSLVRGQQETQYFGPGTRLLVL.

The chain recombines TRBV2 with TRBJ1-3; 7 nucleotides agree with TRBD1. This CDR3 spans 15 amino acids. Germline V gene data show CDR1 as SNHLY and CDR2 as FYNNEI. V was pared by 4 bases and J by 0 bases, with 3 bases of the junction left unmatched. The CDR3 bases are TGTGCCAGCAGTGCTGGGACAGTCTCTGGAAACACCATATATTTT. Protein sequence: CASSAGTVSGNTIYF.

The chain couples TRBV4-1 to TRBJ1-5, with D possibly TRBD1 on 5 matching bases. Germline values: CDR1 MGHRA, CDR2 YSYEKL. The ends were cut back, 0 bases at V and 6 bases at J, with 15 bases in the middle. CDR3 length: 16 amino acids. The DNA for the CDR3 is TGCGCCAGCAGCCAAGAATGGGCAGGGAAAGGTCAGCCCCAGCATTTT. This translates into CASSQEWAGKGQPQHF.

The gene calls are TRBV19 and TRBJ2-6; D not certain. From germline, CDR1 is LNHDA and CDR2 SQIVND (reference sequence). V was pared by 6 bases and J by 4 bases, with 7 bases between. The CDR3 loop spans 13 amino acids. Here the CDR3 reads CASRAVGANVLTF. The CDR3 nucleotides are TGTGCCAGTAGGGCAGTAGGGGCCAACGTCCTGACTTTC. Full variable domain (outside the CDR3, taken from reference TRBV19 and TRBJ2-6): DGGITQSPKYLFRKEGQNVTLSCEQNLNHDAMYWYRQDPGQGLRLIYYSQIVNDFQKGDIAEGYSVSREKKESFPLTVTSAQKNPTAFYLCASRAVGANVLTFGAGSRLTVL.

V usage is TRBV4-3 and J usage is TRBJ2-1; 8 nucleotides match TRBD1. The CDR3 totals 17 residues. Germline CDR1 reads LGHNA; CDR2 reads YSLEER. Trimming at V came to 2 bases and at J to 6 bases, leaving 12 bases not matched to a gene. The CDR3 here is CASSQFFPGQDFNEQFF. In nucleotides, the CDR3 is TGCGCCAGCAGCCAATTTTTTCCGGGACAGGACTTCAATGAGCAGTTCTTC.

This chain uses TRBV9 with TRBJ2-1; TRBD2 aligns across 9 bases. Trimming at V came to 0 bases and at J to 4 bases, leaving 5 bases not matched to a gene. The CDR3 length is 16 residues. Germline CDR1 SGDLS, CDR2 YYNGEE. The CDR3 is CASSVDGGREYNEQFF. The CDR3 bases are TGTGCCAGCAGCGTAGACGGCGGGAGGGAATACAATGAGCAGTTCTTC.

The chain links TRBV27 to TRBJ1-2; D is perhaps TRBD1 (6 bases). Trimming cost V 6 bases and J 4 bases, with 12 bases left between them. Germline CDR1 is MNHEY and CDR2 is SMNVEV (reference sequence). The CDR3 is 13 residues long. The CDR3 DNA sequence: TGTGCCAGCAGCCTACAGGGCGGCTATGGCTACACCTTC. Amino acid sequence: CASSLQGGYGYTF.

The rearrangement joins TRBV7-9 to TRBJ1-2; no firm D call. V gave up 1 base and J gave up 7 bases, with 13 bases separating them. Germline CDR1 reads SEHNR; CDR2 reads FQNEAQ (reference sequence). There are 14 residues in the CDR3. CDR3 residues: CASSLGTGLGGYTF. The CDR3 DNA is TGTGCCAGCAGCTTAGGAACGGGTCTTGGTGGCTACACCTTC.

V usage is TRBV6-4 and J usage is TRBJ2-1; 7 nucleotides align to TRBD2. The CDR3 is made up of 14 amino acids. Germline V CDR1 and CDR2: MRHNA, SNTAGT. Trimming removed 3 bases from V and 9 bases from J; junction bases left unmatched: 8. The CDR3 bases are TGTGCCAGCAGTGAAGTGGGAGGGCCGGGTGAGCAGTTCTTC. Protein: CASSEVGGPGEQFF.

The chain combines TRBV7-6 with TRBJ1-3; TRBD1 is a possible D gene (6 bases). Germline loops: CDR1 SGHVS, CDR2 FNYEAQ. Trimming removed 1 base from V and 2 bases from J, with 15 bases in between. The CDR3 length is 17 residues. CDR3 DNA: TGTGCCAGCAGCTTAGACTTTCCGGGACATACTGGAAACACCATATATTTT. Protein: CASSLDFPGHTGNTIYF.

This chain uses TRBV19 with TRBJ2-4, with unresolved D. The V gene's germline CDR1 is LNHDA and CDR2 SQIVND (reference sequence). V gave up 7 bases and J gave up 7 bases, with 17 bases separating them. The CDR3 contains 14 residues. This CDR3 is CASTPQVTGNIQYF. CDR3 DNA: TGTGCCAGTACTCCTCAGGTAACTGGTAACATTCAGTACTTC.

V is TRBV7-3 and J is TRBJ2-1; 10 bases line up with TRBD2. CDR3 length: 15 amino acids. CDR1 SGHTA and CDR2 FQGTGA come from the germline V gene. Losses at the gene ends were 2 bases for V and 9 bases for J; bases not matched to a gene: 7. CDR3 loop: CASSLSRTSGSEQFF. DNA of the CDR3: TGTGCCAGCAGCTTATCCCGGACTAGCGGATCTGAGCAGTTCTTC.

This clone was recorded only once. This chain uses TRBV6-1 with TRBJ2-1; 7 bases line up with TRBD2. Germline CDR1 and CDR2: MNHNS and SASEGT. This CDR3 spans 16 amino acids. The V and J ends lost 2 bases and 0 bases, in that order; junction bases with no gene match: 4. The CDR3 coding sequence is TGTGCCAGCAGTGAACGGCCTAGCGGCTCCTACAATGAGCAGTTCTTC. Amino acids: CASSERPSGSYNEQFF.

The V and J genes are TRBV29-1 and TRBJ2-1, with D possibly matching TRBD2 (5 bases). The V end lost 6 bases, the J end lost 5 bases, and 17 bases lay between the germline ends. In germline, CDR1 is SQVTM, CDR2 ANQGSEA. CDR3 length: 14 amino acids. In nucleotides, the CDR3 is TGCAGCGTAAAAATACTGAGGGAAAACAATGAGCAGTTCTTC. The encoded protein is CSVKILRENNEQFF.

This clone was counted once. The DNA of the CDR3 is TGTGCCACCGGACAATCACCAGGGGGTACGCAGTATTTT. It specifies CATGQSPGGTQYF. This sequence joins TRBV15 and TRBJ2-3; 7 positions match TRBD1. CDR3 length equals 13 residues. With V trimmed by 8 bases and J by 8 bases, 10 bases remained unmatched. Germline CDR1 is LNHNV and CDR2 is YYDKDF (reference sequence). Full variable domain (rest looked up from reference TRBV15 and TRBJ2-3): DAMVIQNPRYQVTQFGKPVTLSCSQTLNHNVMYWYQQKSSQAPKLLFHYYDKDFNNEADTPDNFQSRRPNTSFCFLDIRSPGLGDTAMYLCATGQSPGGTQYFGPGTRLTVL.

This sequence joins TRBV6-6 and TRBJ1-1; D may be TRBD1 (5 bases). V lost 3 bases to trimming and J lost 4 bases, with 12 bases between them. Germline V gene lookup returns CDR1 MNHNY and CDR2 SVGAGI (reference sequence). This CDR3 has 14 residues. The CDR3, as DNA: TGTGCCAGCAGTTATAACGGGGGTCGCACTGAAGCTTTCTTT. It translates to CASSYNGGRTEAFF.

The chain couples TRBV27 to TRBJ1-5; a possible D gene is TRBD1 (6 bases). The germline CDR1 and CDR2 sequences are MNHEY and SMNVEV (reference sequence). The V end lost 6 bases, the J end lost 6 bases, and 9 bases lay between the germline ends. CDR3 length: 12 amino acids. The CDR3 nucleotides read TGTGCCAGCAGCTTACAGGGTCAGCCCCAGCATTTT. This encodes CASSLQGQPQHF.

This chain links TRBV4-3 with TRBJ2-3; 7 bases are shared with TRBD1. J was trimmed by 2 bases and V by 4 bases; bases with no gene match: 9. The CDR3 extends over 16 amino acids. Germline CDR1 and CDR2: LGHNA and YSLEER. CDR3 region: CASSRLGTELTDTQYF. The CDR3 region has the DNA TGCGCCAGCAGCCGTCTCGGGACAGAGCTCACAGATACGCAGTATTTT.

The chain joins TRBV5-1 to TRBJ1-4, with D possibly matching TRBD1 (5 bases). This CDR3 has 16 residues. V was cut by 4 bases and J by 0 bases, with 13 bases left in between. Germline CDR1 SGHRS, CDR2 YFSETQ. Here the CDR3 DNA reads TGCGCCAGCAGCCCGGGGGTCGAAGCAACTAATGAAAAACTGTTTTTT. Its protein product is CASSPGVEATNEKLFF. The full variable domain, in which reference TRBV5-1 and TRBJ1-4 provide the parts outside the CDR3, is KAGVTQTPRYLIKTRGQQVTLSCSPISGHRSVSWYQQTPGQGLQFLFEYFSETQRNKGNFPGRFSGRQFSNSRSEMNVSTLELGDSALYLCASSPGVEATNEKLFFGSGTQLSVL.

The chain is built from TRBV5-1 and TRBJ2-5; 7 bases fit TRBD2. The V segment lost 0 bases and the J segment 2 bases; nucleotides outside the gene matches: 4. This CDR3 region has 15 residues. Germline loops: CDR1 SGHRS, CDR2 YFSETQ. The CDR3: CASSLDPAGQETQYF. For the CDR3, the DNA is TGCGCCAGCAGCTTGGATCCAGCGGGACAAGAGACCCAGTACTTC.

The V and J genes are TRBV4-2 and TRBJ1-2; a possible D gene is TRBD1 (6 bases). The CDR3 is 16 amino acids. Germline V gene lookup returns CDR1 LGHNA and CDR2 YNFKEQ. V was clipped by 0 bases and J by 4 bases, with 15 bases between them. Here the CDR3 DNA reads TGTGCCAGCAGCCAAGATGGGGCAGGGGCCTTCTATGGCTACACCTTC. Protein product: CASSQDGAGAFYGYTF.

This clone was recorded once. The rearrangement joins TRBV2 to TRBJ2-3, with TRBD2 identical over 11 bases. This CDR3 has 15 amino acids. V lost 8 bases, J lost 0 bases, and 4 bases stayed unmatched. The germline V gene encodes CDR1 SNHLY and CDR2 FYNNEI. CDR3 bases: TGTGCCAGCGTACGACTAGCGGGGAGCACAGATACGCAGTATTTT. It translates to CASVRLAGSTDTQYF.

The V and J genes are TRBV19 and TRBJ2-7; 7 bases line up with TRBD1. From germline, CDR1 is LNHDA and CDR2 SQIVND (reference sequence). With V trimmed by 9 bases and J by 3 bases, 8 bases remained unmatched. This CDR3 has 13 amino acids. CDR3 residues: CASRDSGDYEQYF. The DNA of the CDR3 is TGTGCCAGCCGGGACAGTGGAGACTACGAGCAGTACTTC.

The V gene is TRBV6-1, the J gene TRBJ1-4; TRBD1 might be the D (6 bases). The CDR3 sequence is 14 residues long. V shed 6 bases and J shed 4 bases, with 12 bases lying between them. Germline assignment: CDR1 MNHNS and CDR2 SASEGT. The CDR3 reads CASRQDRFNEKLFF. In DNA form, the CDR3 reads TGTGCCAGCAGACAAGACAGGTTTAATGAAAAACTGTTTTTT.

This chain uses TRBV7-3 with TRBJ1-2; possible D gene TRBD1, 5 bases. The V end was cut by 2 bases, the J end by 3 bases, with 10 bases between. CDR3 length: 14 residues. CDR1 is SGHTA, CDR2 FQGTGA, per germline. The CDR3, as DNA: TGTGCCAGCAGCTTAGGGGCGGGGGACTATGGCTACACCTTC. It specifies CASSLGAGDYGYTF.

The V call is TRBV18, the J call TRBJ2-1; the D is unclear. Trimming shortened V by 2 bases and J by 3 bases, and 8 bases separated the two germline ends. Germline V lookup: CDR1 KGHSH, CDR2 LQKENI. This CDR3 has 14 amino acids. In DNA form, the CDR3 reads TGTGCCAGCTCACCATACAGTAACTACAATGAGCAGTTCTTC. Its translation: CASSPYSNYNEQFF.

The gene calls are TRBV5-6 and TRBJ2-1, with 12 bases matching TRBD2. This CDR3 is built from 16 residues. J gave up 6 bases and V 1 base, and 5 bases lay outside the gene matches. CDR1 and CDR2 (germline): SGHDT, YYEEEE. CDR3 sequence: CASSLRLAGDGNEQFF. In DNA form, the CDR3 reads TGTGCCAGCAGCTTGAGACTAGCGGGAGATGGCAATGAGCAGTTCTTC.